This paragraph covers one TCR beta chain sequence. What it binds is not known. The data were obtained in a study of OX40 agonist ivuxolimab in advanced cancers. CDR3 size: 15 residues. CDR1 is SGHAT, CDR2 FQNNGV, per germline. V dropped 1 base and J dropped 7; count of bases not matched to a gene: 6. General observations from the study: Antigens targeted by the expanded peripheral T cells were not determined. Clones of CD4+ and CD8+ blood T cells grew by week 6 at doses of 0.1 to 3.0 mg/kg.

This table comes from immunoSEQ multiplex PCR, and its TCRdb copy is limited to in-frame clones, with some not included. The sample records tens of thousands of clones, roughly three quarters being singletons. The sequence was obtained from an adult with an advanced solid tumor such as melanoma, head and neck, liver or kidney cancer. V gene TRBV11-2 combines with J gene TRBJ2-7, with TRBD1 identical over 11 bases. Here the sequenced sample was CD4+ or CD8+ T cells sorted from blood, taken in a trial of the OX40 agonist ivuxolimab. The CDR3 nucleotides are TGTGCCAGCAGCTTAGGTGGGACAGGGGGGTATGAGCAGTACTTC. Translated: CASSLGGTGGYEQYF.